The rows below give T cell receptor beta chains drawn from one sample of a study of blood T cell repertoires in COVID-19. Sequenced by immunoSEQ multiplex PCR; TCRdb stores in-frame clones only, minus some. The sample records fewer than 200,000 clones, around 85% being singletons. Sequencing was carried out using peripheral blood. The origin of the receptors is an older man with active or convalescent COVID-19. Each CDR3 is given with its conserved first and last residue. A D gene is named only where the DNA matches it firmly. Rows may omit the clone size; those that give it use once, few, many or a size class.

cdr3_length	v_call	clone_size	j_call	d_call	cdr3_aa
16	TRBV28	NA	TRBJ1-1	TRBD1	CASSSDRGGKNTEAFF
17	TRBV4-1	once	TRBJ1-5	TRBD1	CASSQWQGESGNQPQHF
16	TRBV15	NA	TRBJ2-5	TRBD2	CATSRDLAGGRETQYF
15	TRBV15	NA	TRBJ2-7	NA	CATSRDKRSSYEQYF
16	TRBV11-2	NA	TRBJ2-7	NA	CASSLVFTAGQSEQYF
14	TRBV7-2	NA	TRBJ1-2	NA	CASSYGGQARGYTF
18	TRBV6-2/TRBV6-3	few	TRBJ2-1	TRBD2	CASSYRGTSGRDNNEQFF
16	TRBV18	NA	TRBJ1-3	NA	CASSQNTADSGNTIYF
14	TRBV5-1	NA	TRBJ1-1	NA	CASSHPGSGTEAFF
13	TRBV6-1	NA	TRBJ1-1	NA	CASSELARGTAFF
16	TRBV19	NA	TRBJ1-3	NA	CASSIDRRKTRDTIYF
14	TRBV18	NA	TRBJ1-1	NA	CASSPDNRHTEAFF
14	TRBV9	NA	TRBJ2-7	TRBD1	CASSGTGRKYEQYF
13	TRBV5-1	NA	TRBJ2-1	NA	CASSLGGGDEQFF
15	TRBV2	NA	TRBJ2-7	TRBD2	CASRPREGDPYEQYF
14	TRBV6-5	NA	TRBJ2-5	TRBD1	CASRATGGRETQYF
12	TRBV7-3	NA	TRBJ1-1	NA	CASSMGHTEAFF
15	TRBV6-2/TRBV6-3	NA	TRBJ1-2	TRBD1	CASSYSGQGDYGYTF
14	TRBV9	NA	TRBJ1-5	NA	CASSAGQKDQPQHF
15	TRBV9	few	TRBJ1-1	NA	CASSVAWTADTEAFF
15	TRBV6-5	NA	TRBJ1-4	TRBD1	CASRGDRGQSEKLFF
14	TRBV29-1	NA	TRBJ2-2	TRBD1	CSAPGTGNTGELFF
17	TRBV7-9	NA	TRBJ2-3	TRBD2	CASSRRGSGGATDTQYF
15	TRBV27	NA	TRBJ2-7	TRBD2	CASRTSGLSSYEQYF
16	TRBV7-2	once	TRBJ1-5	TRBD1	CASSGQGPISNQPQHF
15	TRBV5-1	NA	TRBJ2-1	TRBD1	CASSLGTGGNNEQFF
14	TRBV28	many	TRBJ1-1	TRBD1	CASRPGQGNTEAFF
13	TRBV27	NA	TRBJ2-5	NA	CASSFRRRETQYF
15	TRBV3-1/TRBV3-2	few	TRBJ2-7	TRBD1	CASSPGDRETYEQYF
16	TRBV7-2	NA	TRBJ1-2	NA	CASSVDTQRAFEGYTF
13	TRBV7-7	NA	TRBJ1-1	NA	CASSSSMNTEAFF
14	TRBV6-5	NA	TRBJ2-7	TRBD1	CASRTDRARGEQYF
12	TRBV29-1	NA	TRBJ1-4	TRBD1	CSALTGTEKLFF
14	TRBV2	NA	TRBJ1-2	NA	CASSEDWAVSGYTF
14	TRBV7-8	once	TRBJ2-3	TRBD1	CASSLRDRGDTQYF
16	TRBV6-1	NA	TRBJ1-2	TRBD1	CASSGSNRGLDYGYTF
15	TRBV5-1	NA	TRBJ2-1	TRBD2	CASSFLGGGYNEQFF
19	TRBV2	few	TRBJ2-7	TRBD1	CASSELGWRGQADSYEQYF
13	TRBV5-1	NA	TRBJ2-3	NA	CASNRFSTDTQYF
18	TRBV5-4	NA	TRBJ2-3	TRBD2	CASSLALQLAGVTDTQYF
15	TRBV18	NA	TRBJ2-1	TRBD2	CASYGLADSYNEQFF
13	TRBV4-1	NA	TRBJ2-5	NA	CASSQDLWNPSDF
15	TRBV5-4	NA	TRBJ1-1	TRBD1	CASGSRIDRAEGAFF
15	TRBV6-2/TRBV6-3	NA	TRBJ1-5	TRBD1	CASSYHGQGNQPQHF
19	TRBV12-5	NA	TRBJ2-1	TRBD2	CASGLDTGLAGDSRNEQFF
14	TRBV2	NA	TRBJ2-5	NA	CASNLWDIGETQYF
13	TRBV28	NA	TRBJ1-2	NA	CASTWRSGNGYTF
14	TRBV7-3	NA	TRBJ2-1	NA	CASSSPSSYNEQFF
15	TRBV28	NA	TRBJ1-2	TRBD1	CASRSGTGGTYGYTF
17	TRBV7-2	NA	TRBJ1-6	TRBD1	CASSHQGQGARNSPLHF
14	TRBV6-2/TRBV6-3	once	TRBJ1-2	TRBD1	CASSPQGNLYGYTF
15	TRBV14	NA	TRBJ1-1	TRBD1	CASSPPGQLNTEAFF
13	TRBV19	NA	TRBJ2-2	NA	CASTEHPTGELFF
17	TRBV19	once	TRBJ1-5	TRBD1	CASSIDLEFQGVQPQHF